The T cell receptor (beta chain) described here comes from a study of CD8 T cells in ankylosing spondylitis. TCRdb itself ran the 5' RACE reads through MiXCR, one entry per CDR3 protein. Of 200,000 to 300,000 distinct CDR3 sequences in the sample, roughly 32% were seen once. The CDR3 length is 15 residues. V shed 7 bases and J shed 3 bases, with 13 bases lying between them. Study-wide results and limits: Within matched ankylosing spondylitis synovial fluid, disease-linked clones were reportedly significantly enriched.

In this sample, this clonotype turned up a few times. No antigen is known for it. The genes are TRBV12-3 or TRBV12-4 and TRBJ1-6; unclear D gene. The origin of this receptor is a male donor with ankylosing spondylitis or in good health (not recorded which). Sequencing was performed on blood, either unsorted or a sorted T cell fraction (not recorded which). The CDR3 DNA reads TGTGCCAGCACCCTTTTCCGGGTCTATAATTCACCCCTCCACTTT. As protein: CASTLFRVYNSPLHF.